These 11 T cell receptor beta chains originate from one sample sequenced in a study of cytomegalovirus exposure and HLA in healthy donors. Clones were sequenced by immunoSEQ multiplex PCR, and TCRdb holds only the in-frame ones, with some missing. The sample lists around 300,000 clones, 80% to 90% occurring once. The sample comprised PBMCs. These TCRs come from a woman younger than 35 in good health and CMV-seronegative.

This sequence joins TRBV5-1 and TRBJ2-3; 7 bases agree with TRBD1. The V segment lost 2 bases and the J segment 6 bases; nucleotides outside the gene matches: 9. The CDR3 consists of 15 residues. The germline V gene has CDR1 SGHRS and CDR2 YFSETQ. The CDR3 bases are TGCGCCAGCAGCTTACAGGGGCCAGAAAGGGATACGCAGTATTTT. Its translation is CASSLQGPERDTQYF.

This chain joins TRBV19 and TRBJ1-3, with no clear D. The CDR3 consists of 15 residues. CDR1 LNHDA and CDR2 SQIVND come from the germline V gene (reference sequence). V dropped 2 bases and J dropped 2 bases, with 10 bases sitting between them. For the CDR3, the DNA is TGTGCCAGTAGTATACCGGGAGGCACTGGAAACACCATATATTTT. It specifies CASSIPGGTGNTIYF.

V and J are TRBV27 and TRBJ1-2; 8 positions agree with TRBD1. The CDR3 extends over 16 amino acids. V lost 4 bases, J lost 1 base, and 8 bases stayed unmatched. Germline assignment: CDR1 MNHEY and CDR2 SMNVEV (reference sequence). Here the CDR3 reads CASSSGQGTFNYGYTF. DNA of the CDR3: TGTGCCAGCAGTTCAGGACAGGGAACCTTTAACTATGGCTACACCTTC.

The J gene is TRBJ2-7, the V gene TRBV11-2, with D perhaps TRBD1 (5 bases). The V and J ends lost 7 bases and 5 bases respectively, with 15 bases between them. The CDR3 loop spans 13 amino acids. Germline CDR1 reads SGHAT; CDR2 reads FQNNGV. DNA for the CDR3: TGTGCCAGCAACCCAAACTGGGGCGACGAGCAGTACTTC. It codes for CASNPNWGDEQYF.

The chain is built from TRBV4-3 and TRBJ1-2; 8 nucleotides line up with TRBD1. This CDR3 has 14 amino acids. The germline CDR1 and CDR2 sequences are LGHNA and YSLEER. V was pared by 4 bases and J by 2 bases, with 3 bases of the junction left unmatched. CDR3 coding DNA: TGCGCCAGCAGCCCGGACAGGGTGAACTATGGCTACACCTTC. It encodes CASSPDRVNYGYTF.

The chain has TRBV7-9 and TRBJ1-1; TRBD1 matches 7 bases. Germline CDR1 and CDR2: SEHNR and FQNEAQ (reference sequence). This CDR3 is 14 amino acids long. Trimming at V came to 2 bases and at J to 13 bases, leaving 13 bases not matched to a gene. In DNA, the CDR3 is TGTGCCAGCAGCTTACAGGGGGTGGTAGGCCCGGTTTTCTTT. This gives the protein CASSLQGVVGPVFF.

In nucleotides, the CDR3 is TGTGCCAGCAGCGTTAGCCCAGCCCTCTCCTACGAGCAGTACTTC. The encoded protein is CASSVSPALSYEQYF. The rearrangement joins TRBV9 to TRBJ2-7; no clear D. This CDR3 has 15 amino acids. Germline values: CDR1 SGDLS, CDR2 YYNGEE. V was clipped by 2 bases and J by 0 bases, with 12 bases between them.

This clone was counted between two and nine times. This CDR3 is CASSVGGTRGGELFF. For the CDR3, the DNA is TGTGCCAGCAGCGTAGGGGGGACTAGAGGCGGGGAGCTGTTTTTT. V gene TRBV9 combines with J gene TRBJ2-2; 8 bases match TRBD2. Germline V gene data show CDR1 as SGDLS and CDR2 as YYNGEE. The CDR3 length is 15 residues. The J segment lost 7 bases and the V segment lost 0 bases, leaving 5 bases of the junction unmatched.

This clone appeared a few times. CDR3 in amino acids: CASSLLGLGYEQYF. Written as DNA, the CDR3 is TGTGCCAGCAGTCTCCTGGGACTCGGATACGAGCAGTACTTC. The V and J genes are TRBV7-9 and TRBJ2-7; D is perhaps TRBD2 (6 bases). V was clipped by 6 bases and J by 4 bases, with 16 bases between them. CDR1 and CDR2 (germline): SEHNR, FQNEAQ (reference sequence). The length of the CDR3 is 14 residues.

The V gene is TRBV29-1, the J gene TRBJ2-7; 7 positions agree with TRBD1. The ends lost 4 bases at V and 3 bases at J; junction bases unmatched: 15. The CDR3 totals 16 residues. Per the germline V gene, CDR1 is SQVTM and CDR2 is ANQGSEA. DNA of the CDR3: TGCAGCGTTGGATCTACCGGGCAGGGGGATGGCTACGAGCAGTACTTC. It yields the protein CSVGSTGQGDGYEQYF.

The chain recombines TRBV7-6 with TRBJ1-5; tentative D call: TRBD1 (6 bases). V dropped 4 bases and J dropped 6 bases, with 25 bases sitting between them. This CDR3 has 18 residues. From germline, CDR1 is SGHVS and CDR2 FNYEAQ. The CDR3 reads CASSSERGGPGDFQPQHF. The CDR3 DNA reads TGTGCCAGCAGCTCAGAGAGAGGAGGTCCAGGGGATTTTCAGCCCCAGCATTTT.